The 16 T cell receptor beta chains below were found in one sample sequenced in a study of T cell repertoires in cytomegalovirus infection. In TCRdb, the reads were re-called with MiXCR into one record per CDR3 protein. The sample lists under 600,000 distinct CDR3 sequences; 16% were seen once. Sequenced: CD8+ T cells from PBMCs. The source is a human donor in good health (CMV status not recorded). Some clones in this sample may be carry-over from other donors' samples.

This clonotype was detected a few times. The CDR3 is CASGSDWGYEQYF. The DNA of the CDR3 is TGTGCCAGCGGATCGGACTGGGGATACGAGCAGTACTTC. The chain employs TRBV27 and TRBJ2-7; tentatively, D is TRBD2 (5 bases). Germline V gene data show CDR1 as MNHEY and CDR2 as SMNVEV (reference sequence). The CDR3 totals 13 residues. The V end lost 8 bases, the J end lost 4 bases, and 15 bases lay between the germline ends.

There are a few counts of this clonotype. Here the CDR3 DNA reads TGCGCCAGCAGCTTGGTTGGAGATGCCGGGGAGCTGTTTTTT. This codes for CASSLVGDAGELFF. The chain recombines TRBV5-1 with TRBJ2-2, with D unresolved. The CDR3 is 14 amino acids. The V gene lost 0 bases and the J gene lost 6 bases, with 9 bases spanning the gap. Germline loops: CDR1 SGHRS, CDR2 YFSETQ.

This clonotype came up a few times. This chain joins TRBV30 and TRBJ2-7, with D perhaps given as TRBD1 or TRBD2 (6 bases each). V lost 3 bases, J lost 3 bases, and 21 bases lay in between. The CDR3 is 16 amino acids. From germline, CDR1 is GTSNPN and CDR2 SVGIG (reference sequence). This chain's CDR3 is CAWSQRRMRDIYEQYF. CDR3 DNA: TGTGCCTGGAGCCAACGTAGAATGCGGGACATCTACGAGCAGTACTTC.

This clonotype appeared many times. This chain uses TRBV28 with TRBJ2-1, with a possible D match to TRBD2 (5 bases). Trimming shortened V by 4 bases and J by 6 bases, and 22 bases separated the two germline ends. The CDR3 totals 17 residues. The V gene's germline CDR1 is MDHEN and CDR2 SYDVKM. CDR3 protein: CASSSIWPGRESNEQFF. The CDR3 bases are TGTGCCAGCAGTTCCATATGGCCCGGACGGGAATCCAATGAGCAGTTCTTC.

This clonotype appeared many times. The V and J genes are TRBV7-9 and TRBJ2-7; D is unresolved. The V and J ends lost 4 bases and 7 bases respectively, with 14 bases between them. Germline values: CDR1 SEHNR, CDR2 FQNEAQ (reference sequence). This CDR3 has 13 amino acids. This CDR3 reads CASSSSQGEEQYF. CDR3 bases: TGTGCCAGCAGCTCAAGTCAAGGTGAGGAGCAGTACTTC.

Points on this clonotype: The conserved closing phenylalanine or tryptophan is absent in this CDR3, likely reflecting a read error. The limits of the CDR3 on the DNA are not certain, so only TCRdb's listed CDR3 is given. This rearrangement joins TRBV19 to TRBJ2-1; the table's D call of TRBD1 was not tested on the DNA. Both ends counted, the CDR3 spans 12 residues. Germline loops: CDR1 LNHDA, CDR2 SQIVND (reference sequence). The CDR3 sequence is CANNLHGGEQLL.

The genes are TRBV6-8 and TRBJ1-1; tentatively, D is TRBD1 (6 bases). V lost 7 bases to trimming and J lost 6 bases, with 12 bases between them. Germline V gene sequence: CDR1 MNHGY, CDR2 SAAAGT. The CDR3 contains 12 residues. The CDR3 here is CASIGGVSEAFF. The CDR3 nucleotides read TGTGCCAGCATTGGGGGCGTTTCTGAAGCTTTCTTT.

This clonotype was found a few times. The rearrangement links TRBV7-6 to TRBJ2-7, with 10 nucleotides matching TRBD1. The germline gives CDR1 SGHVS, CDR2 FNYEAQ. V lost 5 bases to trimming and J lost 4 bases; unmatched junction nucleotides: 14. This CDR3 region has 17 residues. The CDR3 nucleotides are TGTGCCAGCAGCCCTAATTCCGGGACAGGGGCCAAGTACGAGCAGTACTTC. Translating it yields CASSPNSGTGAKYEQYF. The entire variable domain, with the rest obtained from reference TRBV7-6 and TRBJ2-7, is as follows: GAGVSQSPRYKVTKRGQDVALRCDPISGHVSLYWYRQALGQGPEFLTYFNYEAQQDKSGLPNDRFSAERPEGSISTLTIQRTEQRDSAMYRCASSPNSGTGAKYEQYFGPGTRLTVT.

This rearrangement joins TRBV30 to TRBJ1-5, with 9 bases matching TRBD1. The CDR3 consists of 15 residues. V was clipped by 3 bases and J by 5 bases; unmatched bases: 8. Germline-derived CDR1 and CDR2 are GTSNPN and SVGIG (reference sequence). CDR3 DNA: TGTGCCTGGAGCCCCCCGGACAGGGGAGATCAGCCCCAGCATTTT. This encodes CAWSPPDRGDQPQHF.

The chain combines TRBV7-9 with TRBJ2-7; 9 nucleotides agree with TRBD1. The junction had 12 bases not matched to a gene; V was cut back by 7 bases and J by 5 bases. Germline V gene sequence: CDR1 SEHNR, CDR2 FQNEAQ (reference sequence). The CDR3 runs 15 residues. The CDR3 DNA sequence: TGTGCCAGCACCCCAGGGGACAGGGCTTCCCACGAGCAGTACTTC. This sequence encodes CASTPGDRASHEQYF.

This clonotype has a single count. The final CDR3 position lacks the conserved phenylalanine or tryptophan, pointing to a likely read error. CDR3 sequence: CASSLYGGPNEQYL. The CDR3 nucleotides read TGTGCCAGCAGTTTATACGGGGGCCCCAACGAGCAGTACTTA. The gene calls are TRBV28 and TRBJ2-7; D is perhaps TRBD1 or TRBD2 (6 bases each). The CDR3 spans 14 residues. Between the trimmed V and J ends, which lost 1 base and 5 bases, there was a span of 12 bases. The germline gives CDR1 MDHEN, CDR2 SYDVKM.

About this clonotype: A single base separates this from a much larger clone, so it may be a read error. The rearrangement links TRBV7-9 to TRBJ2-3, with a possible D match to TRBD2 (5 bases). This CDR3 has 15 amino acids. The V gene's germline CDR1 is SEHNR and CDR2 FQNEAQ (reference sequence). DNA of the CDR3: TGTACCAGCAGCTACCCGGGTAGCGTAGCAGATACGCAGTATTTT. This codes for CTSSYPGSVADTQYF.

This clonotype has at least ten counts. V is TRBV6-1 and J is TRBJ2-3, with D unresolved. From germline, CDR1 is MNHNS and CDR2 SASEGT. CDR3 size: 13 residues. V lost 6 bases and J 2 bases, leaving 9 bases between the germline ends. Here the CDR3 reads CASRFGPTDTQYF. The DNA for the CDR3 is TGTGCCAGCAGGTTCGGCCCCACAGATACGCAGTATTTT.

This clonotype was detected many times. The chain joins TRBV7-9 to TRBJ1-6; the D is unclear. CDR1 is SEHNR, CDR2 FQNEAQ, per germline (reference sequence). The CDR3 length is 17 residues. V shed 5 bases and J shed 0 bases, with 14 bases lying between them. This CDR3 reads CASSPPGLSSYNSPLHF. CDR3 DNA sequence: TGTGCCAGCAGCCCCCCGGGCCTCAGCTCCTATAATTCACCCCTCCACTTT.

This clonotype was observed many times. The genes are TRBV11-2 and TRBJ2-5; TRBD2 matches at 13 bases. V trimming: 6 bases; J trimming: 2 bases; junction bases outside the gene matches: 12. This CDR3 spans 18 amino acids. Looked up from germline, CDR1 is SGHAT and CDR2 is FQNNGV. The CDR3 spells CASSSLPPGLAGQETQYF. The DNA for the CDR3 is TGTGCCAGCAGTTCCCTCCCCCCGGGACTAGCGGGGCAAGAGACCCAGTACTTC.

This clonotype was found many times. This chain joins TRBV27 and TRBJ2-7; TRBD2 aligns across 7 bases. V lost 5 bases to trimming and J lost 3 bases; unmatched junction nucleotides: 7. CDR3 length: 14 amino acids. Looked up from germline, CDR1 is MNHEY and CDR2 is SMNVEV (reference sequence). CDR3 loop: CASSQGTTHYEQYF. CDR3 nucleotides: TGTGCCAGCAGTCAAGGGACTACCCACTACGAGCAGTACTTC.